This TCR beta chain comes out of a study of early T cells in non-severe SARS-CoV-2 infection. About the research overall: Sequencing was performed on bulk RNA from unsorted whole blood, leaving chains unpaired.

Between the trimmed V and J ends, which lost 5 bases and 1 base, there was a span of 14 bases. The CDR3 sequence is 15 residues long. Germline V gene lookup returns CDR1 SGHAT and CDR2 FQNNGV. TCRdb used MiXCR to reprocess the 5' RACE reads, holding one entry per CDR3 protein. Of 25,000 to 35,000 distinct CDR3 sequences in the sample, approximately 2.9% are singletons; the top ten hold under 0.75%. The chain has TRBV11-2 and TRBJ2-5; TRBD2 might be the D (7 bases). The specimen was whole blood. The source of this sequence is an adult who was a healthcare worker with PCR-confirmed SARS-CoV-2 infection or an uninfected control (not recorded which). The CDR3 DNA is TGTGCCAGCAGCCACGGGGGCGGGAGCCAAGAGACCCAGTACTTC. The encoded protein is CASSHGGGSQETQYF.